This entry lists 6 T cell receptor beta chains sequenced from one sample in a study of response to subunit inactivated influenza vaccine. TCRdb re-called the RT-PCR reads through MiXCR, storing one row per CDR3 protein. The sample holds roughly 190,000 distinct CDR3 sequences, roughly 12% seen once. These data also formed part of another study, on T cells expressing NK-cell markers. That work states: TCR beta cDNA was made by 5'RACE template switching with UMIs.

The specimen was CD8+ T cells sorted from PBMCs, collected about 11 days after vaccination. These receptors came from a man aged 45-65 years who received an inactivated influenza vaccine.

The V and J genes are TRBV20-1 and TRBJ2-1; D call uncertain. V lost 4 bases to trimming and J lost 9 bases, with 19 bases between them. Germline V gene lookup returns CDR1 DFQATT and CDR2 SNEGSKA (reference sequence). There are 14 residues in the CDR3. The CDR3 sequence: CSAILGLLRGEQFF. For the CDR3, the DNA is TGCAGTGCTATCCTGGGCCTACTGCGCGGTGAGCAGTTCTTC.

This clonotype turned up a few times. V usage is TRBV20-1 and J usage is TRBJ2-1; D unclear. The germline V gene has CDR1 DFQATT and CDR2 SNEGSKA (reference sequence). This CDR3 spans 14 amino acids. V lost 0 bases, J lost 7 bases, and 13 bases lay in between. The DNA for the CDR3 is TGCAGTGCTAGAGAACCCCCCCAGCAGAATGAGCAGTTCTTC. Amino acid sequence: CSAREPPQQNEQFF.

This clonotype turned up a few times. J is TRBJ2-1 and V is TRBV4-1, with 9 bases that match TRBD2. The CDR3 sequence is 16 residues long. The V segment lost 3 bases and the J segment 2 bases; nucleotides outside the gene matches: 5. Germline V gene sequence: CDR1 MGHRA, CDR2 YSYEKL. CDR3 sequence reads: CASSHLAGDTYNEQFF. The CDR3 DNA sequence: TGCGCCAGCAGCCATTTAGCGGGAGACACCTACAATGAGCAGTTCTTC.

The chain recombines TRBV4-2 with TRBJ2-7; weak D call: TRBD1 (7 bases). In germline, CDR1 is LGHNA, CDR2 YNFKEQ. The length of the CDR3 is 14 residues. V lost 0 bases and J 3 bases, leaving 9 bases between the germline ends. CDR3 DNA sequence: TGTGCCAGCAGCCAAGACCAGGGGGGCTACGAGCAGTACTTC. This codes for CASSQDQGGYEQYF.

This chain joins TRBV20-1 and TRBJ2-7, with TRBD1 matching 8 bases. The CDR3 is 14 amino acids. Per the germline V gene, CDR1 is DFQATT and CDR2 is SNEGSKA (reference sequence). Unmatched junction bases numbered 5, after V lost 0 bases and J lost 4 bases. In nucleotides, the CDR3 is TGCAGTGCTAGAGACCCAGGGGGCAGGTACGAGCAGTACTTC. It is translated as CSARDPGGRYEQYF.

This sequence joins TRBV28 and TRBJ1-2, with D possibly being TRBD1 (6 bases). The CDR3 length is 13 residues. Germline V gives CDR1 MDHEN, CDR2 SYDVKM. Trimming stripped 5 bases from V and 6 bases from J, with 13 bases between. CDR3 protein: CASSQQRTDGYTF. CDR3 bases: TGTGCCAGCAGTCAACAGCGGACAGATGGCTACACCTTC.